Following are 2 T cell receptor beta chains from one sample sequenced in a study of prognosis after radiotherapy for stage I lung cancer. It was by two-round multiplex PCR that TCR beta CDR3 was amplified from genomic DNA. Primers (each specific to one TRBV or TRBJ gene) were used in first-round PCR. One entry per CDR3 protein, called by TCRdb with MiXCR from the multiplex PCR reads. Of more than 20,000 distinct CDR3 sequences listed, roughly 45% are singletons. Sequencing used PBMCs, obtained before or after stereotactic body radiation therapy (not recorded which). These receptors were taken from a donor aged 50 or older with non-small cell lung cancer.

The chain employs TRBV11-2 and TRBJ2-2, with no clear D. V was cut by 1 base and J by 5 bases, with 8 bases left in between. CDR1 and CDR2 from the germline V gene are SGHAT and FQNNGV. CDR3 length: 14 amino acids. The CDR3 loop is CASSLVRRTGELFF. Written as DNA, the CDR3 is TGTGCCAGCAGCTTAGTCAGGCGGACCGGGGAGCTGTTTTTT.

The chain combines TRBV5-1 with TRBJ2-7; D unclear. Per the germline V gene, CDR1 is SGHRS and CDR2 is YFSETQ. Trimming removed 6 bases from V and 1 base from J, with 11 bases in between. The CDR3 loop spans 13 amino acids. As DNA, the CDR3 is TGCGCCAGCATCGGAGTGAGTTCCTACGAGCAGTACTTC. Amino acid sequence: CASIGVSSYEQYF.